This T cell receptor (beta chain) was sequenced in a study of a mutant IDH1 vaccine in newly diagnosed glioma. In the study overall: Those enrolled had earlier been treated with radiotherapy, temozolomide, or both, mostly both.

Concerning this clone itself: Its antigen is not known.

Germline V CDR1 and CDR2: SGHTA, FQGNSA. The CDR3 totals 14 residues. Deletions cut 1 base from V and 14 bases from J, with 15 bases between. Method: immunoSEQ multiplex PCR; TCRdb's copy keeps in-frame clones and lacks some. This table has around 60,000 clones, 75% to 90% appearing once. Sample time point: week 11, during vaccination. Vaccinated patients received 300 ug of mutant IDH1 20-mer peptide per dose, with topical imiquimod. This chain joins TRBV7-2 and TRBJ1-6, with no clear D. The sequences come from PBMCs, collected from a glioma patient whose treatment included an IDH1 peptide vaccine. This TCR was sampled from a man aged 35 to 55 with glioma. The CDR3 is CASSLEPGFPALHF. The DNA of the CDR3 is TGTGCCAGCAGCTTAGAACCAGGTTTTCCAGCCCTCCACTTT.